Shown below are 11 T cell receptor beta chains from a single sample sequenced in a study of molecular identifiers for immune sequencing clone quantification. Each CDR3 protein is one row after TCRdb ran MiXCR on the PCR reads. The sample includes about 35,000 distinct CDR3 sequences, about 18% of them seen just once. The sequencing sample was made of naive CD8+ T cells from blood, with Jurkat cell RNA spiked in. Subset noted: FACS-sorted CD8+CD4-CCR7+CD45RA+ naive T cells. The receptors come from a human donor in good health. Some libraries in this study had Jurkat cell RNA spiked in.

This clonotype was recorded a few times. The CDR3 here is CSVQTGTPYEQYF. Written as DNA, the CDR3 is TGCAGCGTCCAGACAGGGACCCCCTACGAGCAGTACTTC. The chain is built from TRBV29-1 and TRBJ2-7, with 7 bases that match TRBD1. Looked up from germline, CDR1 is SQVTM and CDR2 is ANQGSEA. The J segment lost 2 bases and the V segment lost 6 bases, leaving 7 bases of the junction unmatched. The CDR3 runs to 13 residues.

The table lists this clonotype with many counts. The chain uses TRBV4-2 and TRBJ1-6; D is uncertain. The germline CDR1 and CDR2 sequences are LGHNA and YNFKEQ. V shed 2 bases and J shed 7 bases, with 15 bases lying between them. This CDR3 contains 16 residues. CDR3 amino acids: CASSQSLVEGNSPLHF. The CDR3 nucleotides are TGTGCCAGCAGCCAAAGTTTAGTTGAGGGCAATTCACCCCTCCACTTT.

This clonotype was seen ten or more times. The rearrangement joins TRBV6-2 or TRBV6-3 to TRBJ2-7; D remains unclear. In germline, CDR1 is MNHEY, CDR2 SVGEGT. The V end was cut by 7 bases, the J end by 6 bases, with 16 bases between. CDR3 length: 13 amino acids. CDR3 sequence: CASTSFGPSEQYF. The CDR3 region has the DNA TGTGCCAGCACCTCATTCGGGCCAAGCGAGCAGTACTTC.

This clonotype has a single count. This could be a read error, since a much larger clone is one nucleotide away. No conserved phenylalanine or tryptophan ends this CDR3, so it is likely a read error. This chain uses TRBV27 with TRBJ2-5, with D perhaps given as TRBD1 or TRBD2 (5 bases each). V was shortened by 5 bases and J by 2 bases, with 12 bases between the two germline ends. Per the germline V gene, CDR1 is MNHEY and CDR2 is SMNVEV (reference sequence). The CDR3 consists of 14 residues. This CDR3 reads CASSPWDGQETQYY. Written as DNA, the CDR3 is TGTGCCAGCAGTCCGTGGGACGGTCAAGAGACCCAGTACTAC.

This clonotype was picked up a small number of times. This chain connects TRBV5-6 to TRBJ2-5; 7 nucleotides agree with TRBD2. Germline lookup yields CDR1 SGHDT and CDR2 YYEEEE. V shed 2 bases, J shed 7 bases, and the junction held 8 bases outside the gene matches. The CDR3 loop spans 14 amino acids. The CDR3 here is CASSLSGDGVTQYF. CDR3 DNA: TGTGCCAGCAGCTTAAGCGGGGACGGCGTGACCCAGTACTTC.

This clonotype was seen repeatedly, ten times or more. The chain combines TRBV12-3 or TRBV12-4 with TRBJ2-7; TRBD1 aligns across 9 bases. This CDR3 region has 15 residues. The trim removed 3 bases at V and 2 bases at J, leaving 5 bases unmatched. The CDR3 loop is CASSFLGTGTYEQYF. CDR3 DNA: TGTGCCAGCAGTTTTTTGGGGACAGGGACCTACGAGCAGTACTTC.

The table lists this clonotype with many counts. The chain recombines TRBV12-3 or TRBV12-4 with TRBJ2-7; D gene ambiguous. The CDR3 loop spans 15 amino acids. With 3 bases removed from V and 2 bases from J, the gap between germline ends came to 14 bases. CDR3 sequence (DNA): TGTGCCAGCAGTTTTAGGCCAGATCCAGCCTACGAGCAGTACTTC. Its protein is CASSFRPDPAYEQYF.

This clonotype appeared a few times. The J gene is TRBJ2-5, the V gene TRBV7-6; D remains unclear. Germline V lookup: CDR1 SGHVS, CDR2 FNYEAQ. Trimming left V 2 bases short and J 1 base short, with 14 bases between. There are 16 residues in the CDR3. The CDR3 protein is CASSLSRASAQETQYF. As DNA, the CDR3 is TGTGCCAGCAGCTTATCAAGGGCTTCAGCCCAAGAGACCCAGTACTTC.

The chain is built from TRBV6-2 or TRBV6-3 and TRBJ1-1, with D possibly matching TRBD1 (6 bases). This CDR3 region has 13 residues. The germline gives CDR1 MNHEY, CDR2 SVGEGT. Trimming pared 5 bases from V and 3 bases from J, leaving 10 bases between. The CDR3 protein is CASSQGFHTEAFF. The CDR3 nucleotides read TGTGCCAGCAGTCAGGGGTTTCACACTGAAGCTTTCTTT.

This clonotype was detected only a few times. V usage is TRBV5-5 and J usage is TRBJ2-1, with D possibly matching TRBD2 (5 bases). The CDR3 is 14 residues long. The V gene's germline CDR1 is SGHKS and CDR2 YYEKEE (reference sequence). Trimming took off 1 base at V and 7 bases at J, with 12 bases between the two ends. The CDR3 is CASSLLAPGNEQFF. CDR3 nucleotide sequence: TGTGCCAGCAGCTTGCTGGCTCCGGGGAATGAGCAGTTCTTC.

This chain links TRBV4-2 with TRBJ2-1, with 12 bases identical to TRBD2. The CDR3 is 15 amino acids. Germline CDR1 is LGHNA and CDR2 is YNFKEQ. With 2 bases clipped from V and 9 bases from J, the junction kept 5 bases outside the gene matches. CDR3 amino acids: CASSQLAGGPIEQFF. CDR3 sequence (DNA): TGTGCCAGCAGCCAACTAGCGGGAGGGCCTATTGAGCAGTTCTTC.